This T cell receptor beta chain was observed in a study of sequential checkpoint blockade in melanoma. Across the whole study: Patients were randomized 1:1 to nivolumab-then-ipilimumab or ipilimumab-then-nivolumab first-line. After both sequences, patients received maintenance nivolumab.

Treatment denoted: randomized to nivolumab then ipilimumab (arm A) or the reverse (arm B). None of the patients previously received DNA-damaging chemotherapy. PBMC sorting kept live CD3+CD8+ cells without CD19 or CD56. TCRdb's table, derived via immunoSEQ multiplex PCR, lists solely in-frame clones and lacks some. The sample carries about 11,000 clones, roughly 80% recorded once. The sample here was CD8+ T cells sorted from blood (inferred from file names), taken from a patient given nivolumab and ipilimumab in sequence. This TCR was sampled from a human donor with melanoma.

CDR3 bases: TGTGCCAGCAGTTACCAGGGGCCGGTCAATGAGCAGTTCTTC. Its translation is CASSYQGPVNEQFF. The genes are TRBV6-5 and TRBJ2-1, with a possible D match to TRBD1 (6 bases). The CDR3 covers 14 residues. V was clipped by 2 bases and J by 6 bases, with 11 bases between them. Looked up from germline, CDR1 is MNHEY and CDR2 is SVGAGI.